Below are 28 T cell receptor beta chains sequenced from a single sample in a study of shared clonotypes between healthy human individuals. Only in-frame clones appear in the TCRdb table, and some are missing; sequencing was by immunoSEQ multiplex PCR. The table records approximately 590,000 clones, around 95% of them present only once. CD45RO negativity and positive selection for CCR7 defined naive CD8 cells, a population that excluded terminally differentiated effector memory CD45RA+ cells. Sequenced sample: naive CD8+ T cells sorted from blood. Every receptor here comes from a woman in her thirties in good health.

DNA for the CDR3: TGTGCCACCAGTCCGACTCTCGGGGGAAGCACAGATACGCAGTATTTT. Residues: CATSPTLGGSTDTQYF. The chain joins TRBV15 to TRBJ2-3; weak D call: TRBD2 (6 bases). The length of the CDR3 is 16 residues. Germline loops: CDR1 LNHNV, CDR2 YYDKDF (reference sequence). Trimming took 6 bases from V and 0 from J, leaving 16 bases between them.

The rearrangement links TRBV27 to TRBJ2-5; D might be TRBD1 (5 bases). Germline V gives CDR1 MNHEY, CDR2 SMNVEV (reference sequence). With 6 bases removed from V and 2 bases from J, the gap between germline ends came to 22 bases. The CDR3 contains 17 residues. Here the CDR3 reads CASSPTPRVGQQETQYF. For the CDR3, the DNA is TGTGCCAGCAGCCCAACCCCCCGGGTGGGGCAACAAGAGACCCAGTACTTC.

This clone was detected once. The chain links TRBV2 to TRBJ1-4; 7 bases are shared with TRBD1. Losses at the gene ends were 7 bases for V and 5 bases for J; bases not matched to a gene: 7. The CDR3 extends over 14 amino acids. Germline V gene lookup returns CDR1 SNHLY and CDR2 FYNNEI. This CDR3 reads CASTAGQFNEKLFF. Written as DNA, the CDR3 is TGTGCCAGCACTGCGGGACAGTTCAATGAAAAACTGTTTTTT.

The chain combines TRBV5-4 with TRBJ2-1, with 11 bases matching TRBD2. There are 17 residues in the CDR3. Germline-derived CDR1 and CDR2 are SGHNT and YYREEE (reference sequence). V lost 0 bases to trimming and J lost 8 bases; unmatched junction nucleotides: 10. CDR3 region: CASSLGLGIAGGHEQFF. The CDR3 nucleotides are TGTGCCAGCAGCTTGGGGTTGGGAATAGCGGGAGGGCATGAGCAGTTCTTC.

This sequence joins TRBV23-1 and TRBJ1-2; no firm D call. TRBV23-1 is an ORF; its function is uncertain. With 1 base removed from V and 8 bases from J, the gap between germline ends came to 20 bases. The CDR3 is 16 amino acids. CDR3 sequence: CASSQLEGKESGGYTF. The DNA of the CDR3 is TGCGCCAGCAGTCAATTGGAAGGGAAAGAATCTGGAGGCTACACCTTC.

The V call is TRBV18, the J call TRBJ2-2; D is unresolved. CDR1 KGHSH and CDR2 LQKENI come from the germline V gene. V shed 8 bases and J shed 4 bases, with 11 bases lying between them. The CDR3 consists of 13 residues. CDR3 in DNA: TGTGCCAGCACACTCGGGTTCACCGGGGAGCTGTTTTTT. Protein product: CASTLGFTGELFF.

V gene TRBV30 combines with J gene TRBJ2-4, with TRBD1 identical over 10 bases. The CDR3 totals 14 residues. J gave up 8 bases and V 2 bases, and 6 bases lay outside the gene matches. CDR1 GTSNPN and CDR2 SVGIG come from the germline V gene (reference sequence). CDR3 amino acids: CAWSPGQGVDIQYF. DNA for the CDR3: TGTGCCTGGAGTCCAGGACAGGGGGTAGACATTCAGTACTTC. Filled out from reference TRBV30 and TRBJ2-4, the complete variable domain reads SQTIHQWPATLVQPVGSPLSLECTVEGTSNPNLYWYRQAAGRGLQLLFYSVGIGQISSEVPQNLSASRPQDRQFILSSKKLLLSDSGFYLCAWSPGQGVDIQYFGAGTRLSVL.

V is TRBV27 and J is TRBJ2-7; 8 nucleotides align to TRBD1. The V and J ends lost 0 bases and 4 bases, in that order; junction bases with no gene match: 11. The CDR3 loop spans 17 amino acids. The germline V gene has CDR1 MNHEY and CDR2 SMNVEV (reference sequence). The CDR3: CASSLSPRTGRWYEQYF. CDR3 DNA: TGTGCCAGCAGTTTATCGCCCCGGACAGGGAGGTGGTACGAGCAGTACTTC.

The CDR3, as DNA: TGTGCCAGCAGTTGGACAGAGGGATATAACTATGGCTACACCTTC. It specifies CASSWTEGYNYGYTF. The V call is TRBV28, the J call TRBJ1-2; D is possibly TRBD1 (6 bases). Germline CDR1 is MDHEN and CDR2 is SYDVKM. This CDR3 is 15 amino acids long. Deletions cut 4 bases from V and 1 base from J, with 13 bases between.

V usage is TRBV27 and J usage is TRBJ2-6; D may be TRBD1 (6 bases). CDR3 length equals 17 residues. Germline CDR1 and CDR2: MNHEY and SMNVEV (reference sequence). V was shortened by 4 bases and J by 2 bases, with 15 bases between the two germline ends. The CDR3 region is CASSWTDLTAGANVLTF. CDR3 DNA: TGTGCCAGCAGTTGGACAGACCTGACGGCTGGGGCCAACGTCCTGACTTTC.

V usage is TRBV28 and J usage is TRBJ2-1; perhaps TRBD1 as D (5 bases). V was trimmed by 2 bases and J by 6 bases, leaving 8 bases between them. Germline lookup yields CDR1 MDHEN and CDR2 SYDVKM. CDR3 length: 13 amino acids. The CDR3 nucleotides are TGTGCCAGCAGTTTAACAGGACGCAATGAGCAGTTCTTC. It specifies CASSLTGRNEQFF.

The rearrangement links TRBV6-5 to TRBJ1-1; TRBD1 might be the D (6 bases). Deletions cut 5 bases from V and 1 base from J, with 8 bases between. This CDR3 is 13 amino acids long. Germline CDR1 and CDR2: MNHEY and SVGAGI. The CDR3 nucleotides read TGTGCCAGCAGTCGGGGGCGGAACACTGAAGCTTTCTTT. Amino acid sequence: CASSRGRNTEAFF.

The CDR3 loop reads CASSLVGGVINTEAFF. The CDR3 region has the DNA TGTGCCAGCAGCTTAGTGGGCGGGGTCATAAACACTGAAGCTTTCTTT. This chain links TRBV7-9 with TRBJ1-1; no clear D. The germline gives CDR1 SEHNR, CDR2 FQNEAQ (reference sequence). V lost 1 base, J lost 2 bases, and 14 bases lay in between. The CDR3 spans 16 residues.

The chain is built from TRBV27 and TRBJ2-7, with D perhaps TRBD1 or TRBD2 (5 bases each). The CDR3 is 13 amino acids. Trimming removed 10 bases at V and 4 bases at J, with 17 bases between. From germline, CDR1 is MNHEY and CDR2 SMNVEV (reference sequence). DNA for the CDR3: TGTGCCACCGGGGACGAGAGAGGATACGAGCAGTACTTC. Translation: CATGDERGYEQYF.

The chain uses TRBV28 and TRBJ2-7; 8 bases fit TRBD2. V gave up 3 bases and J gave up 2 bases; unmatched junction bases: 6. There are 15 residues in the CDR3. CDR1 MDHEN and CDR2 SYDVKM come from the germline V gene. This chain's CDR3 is CASSFPAGGTYEQYF. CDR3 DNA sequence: TGTGCCAGCAGTTTTCCGGCGGGAGGTACCTACGAGCAGTACTTC.

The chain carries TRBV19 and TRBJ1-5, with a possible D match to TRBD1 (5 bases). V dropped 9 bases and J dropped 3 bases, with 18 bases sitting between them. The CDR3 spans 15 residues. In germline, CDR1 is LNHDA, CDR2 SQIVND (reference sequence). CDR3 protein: CASGGRDGVNQPQHF. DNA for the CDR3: TGTGCCAGCGGGGGAAGGGATGGTGTCAATCAGCCCCAGCATTTT.

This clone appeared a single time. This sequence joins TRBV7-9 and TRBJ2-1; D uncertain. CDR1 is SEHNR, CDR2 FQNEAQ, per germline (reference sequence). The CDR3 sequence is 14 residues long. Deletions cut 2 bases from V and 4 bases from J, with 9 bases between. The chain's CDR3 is CASSLQEHYNEQFF. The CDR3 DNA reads TGTGCCAGCAGCTTACAGGAGCATTACAATGAGCAGTTCTTC.

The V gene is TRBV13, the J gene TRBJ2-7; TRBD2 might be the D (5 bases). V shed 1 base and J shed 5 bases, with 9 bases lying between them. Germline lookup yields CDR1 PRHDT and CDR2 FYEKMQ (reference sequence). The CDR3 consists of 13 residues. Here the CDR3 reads CASSLEASNEQYF. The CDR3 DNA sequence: TGTGCCAGCAGCTTAGAGGCTAGCAACGAGCAGTACTTC.

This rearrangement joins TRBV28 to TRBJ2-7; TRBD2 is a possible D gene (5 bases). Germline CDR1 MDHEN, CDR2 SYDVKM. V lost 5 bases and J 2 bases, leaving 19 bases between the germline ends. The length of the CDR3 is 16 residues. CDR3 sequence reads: CASSDGGGLGPYEQYF. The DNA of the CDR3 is TGTGCCAGCAGTGACGGTGGAGGCCTTGGCCCCTACGAGCAGTACTTC.

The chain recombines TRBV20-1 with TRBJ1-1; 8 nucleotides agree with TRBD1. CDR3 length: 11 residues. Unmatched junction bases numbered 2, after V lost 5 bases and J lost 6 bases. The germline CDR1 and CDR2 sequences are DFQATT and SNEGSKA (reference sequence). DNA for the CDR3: TGCAGTGCTGAGACAGGGGCTGAAGCTTTCTTT. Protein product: CSAETGAEAFF.

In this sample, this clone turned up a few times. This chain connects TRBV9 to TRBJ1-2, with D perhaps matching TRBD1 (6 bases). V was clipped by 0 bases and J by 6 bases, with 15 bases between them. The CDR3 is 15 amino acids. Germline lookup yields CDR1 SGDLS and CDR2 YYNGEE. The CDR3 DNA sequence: TGTGCCAGCAGCGTAGGGGTAGGGGGTGTCGATGGCTACACCTTC. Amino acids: CASSVGVGGVDGYTF.

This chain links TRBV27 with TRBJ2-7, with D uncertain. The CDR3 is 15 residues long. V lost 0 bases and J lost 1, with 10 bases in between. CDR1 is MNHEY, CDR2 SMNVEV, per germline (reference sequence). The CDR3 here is CASSLSPPNSYEQYF. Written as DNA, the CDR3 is TGTGCCAGCAGTTTATCGCCCCCCAATTCCTACGAGCAGTACTTC.

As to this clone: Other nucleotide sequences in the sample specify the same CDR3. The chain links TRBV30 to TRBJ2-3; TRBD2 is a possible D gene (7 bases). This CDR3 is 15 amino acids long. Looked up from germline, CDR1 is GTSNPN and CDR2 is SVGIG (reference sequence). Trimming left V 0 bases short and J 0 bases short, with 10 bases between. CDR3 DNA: TGTGCCTGGAGTGTAGGGGGGGCAAGCACAGATACGCAGTATTTT. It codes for CAWSVGGASTDTQYF.

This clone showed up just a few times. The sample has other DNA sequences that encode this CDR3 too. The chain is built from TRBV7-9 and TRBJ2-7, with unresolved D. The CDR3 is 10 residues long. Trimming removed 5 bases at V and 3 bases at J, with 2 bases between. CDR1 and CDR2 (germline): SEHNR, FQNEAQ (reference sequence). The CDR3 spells CASSNYEQYF. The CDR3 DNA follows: TGTGCCAGCAGCAACTACGAGCAGTACTTC.

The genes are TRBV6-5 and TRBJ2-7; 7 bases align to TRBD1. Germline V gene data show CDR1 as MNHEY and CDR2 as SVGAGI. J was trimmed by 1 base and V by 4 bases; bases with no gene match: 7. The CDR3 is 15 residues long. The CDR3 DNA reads TGTGCCAGCAGTTTTACAGGGGAGTCTTCCTACGAGCAGTACTTC. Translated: CASSFTGESSYEQYF.

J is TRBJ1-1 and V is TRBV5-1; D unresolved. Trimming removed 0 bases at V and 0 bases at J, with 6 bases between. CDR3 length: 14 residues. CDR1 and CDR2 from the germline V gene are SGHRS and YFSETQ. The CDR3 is CASSLGYLNTEAFF. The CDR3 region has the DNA TGCGCCAGCAGCTTGGGATATCTGAACACTGAAGCTTTCTTT. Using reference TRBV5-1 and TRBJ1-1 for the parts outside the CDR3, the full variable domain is KAGVTQTPRYLIKTRGQQVTLSCSPISGHRSVSWYQQTPGQGLQFLFEYFSETQRNKGNFPGRFSGRQFSNSRSEMNVSTLELGDSALYLCASSLGYLNTEAFFGQGTRLTVV.

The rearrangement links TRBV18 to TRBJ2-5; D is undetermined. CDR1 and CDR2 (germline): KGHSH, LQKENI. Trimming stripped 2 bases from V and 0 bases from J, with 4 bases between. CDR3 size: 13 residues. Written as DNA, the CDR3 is TGTGCCAGCTCACCAAGGAACCAAGAGACCCAGTACTTC. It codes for CASSPRNQETQYF.

The CDR3 sequence: CASYGELQNTNYGYTF. The CDR3 bases are TGTGCCAGCTACGGAGAACTCCAAAACACTAACTATGGCTACACCTTC. This chain links TRBV18 with TRBJ1-2; D unresolved. This CDR3 contains 16 residues. Germline CDR1 and CDR2: KGHSH and LQKENI. V was cut by 7 bases and J by 0 bases, with 18 bases left in between.